These 22 T cell receptor beta chains came from one sample sequenced in a study of Graves' ophthalmopathy and Graves' hyperthyroidism (dated by TCRdb to 2016 to 2018). Sequencing instrument: Illumina HiSeq 2000. For repertoire sequencing, the TCR beta CDR3 regions were amplified from RNA transcripts. The first round was an RT-PCR using HTBI primers with the Qiagen OneStep RT-PCR kit, and this first round was followed by a second-round multiplex PCR, then size selection and purification. The public reads were reanalyzed by TCRdb: fastp trimming at Q25, MiXCR alignment, in-frame beta chains only. Rows with a matching CDR3 protein are joined into one entry that keeps the most common DNA and genes. The sample contains about 370,000 distinct CDR3 sequences, about 18% of them found a single time. The ten largest clones represent 1.5% to 2% of the sample. Sequenced sample: peripheral blood. The receptors come from a woman aged 18 to 35 with Graves' ophthalmopathy. Donor details come from another sample of the same person, matched by shared clones.

Many counts were recorded for this clonotype. The V call is TRBV12-3 or TRBV12-4, the J call TRBJ2-5; TRBD2 might be the D (5 bases). The CDR3 loop spans 14 amino acids. V gave up 3 bases and J gave up 5 bases, with 13 bases separating them. The CDR3 region has the DNA TGTGCCAGCAGTTTCTTGGGGAGAGAGGAGACCCAGTACTTC. Translation: CASSFLGREETQYF.

This clonotype was detected ten times or more. This rearrangement joins TRBV19 to TRBJ1-1; a possible D gene is TRBD1 (6 bases). CDR1 and CDR2 from the germline V gene are LNHDA and SQIVND (reference sequence). V lost 7 bases and J lost 4, with 13 bases in between. The length of the CDR3 is 13 residues. CDR3 protein: CASNRRGLTEAFF. The CDR3 DNA reads TGTGCCAGTAACAGGCGGGGGCTCACTGAAGCTTTCTTT.

The table lists this clonotype with a few counts. V and J are TRBV6-1 and TRBJ2-5, with 8 bases matching TRBD1. With V trimmed by 6 bases and J by 2 bases, 14 bases remained unmatched. The CDR3 has 17 residues. Germline loops: CDR1 MNHNS, CDR2 SASEGT. The CDR3 is CASRSLGAGGYQETQYF. CDR3 DNA: TGTGCCAGCAGATCTCTTGGGGCAGGGGGCTATCAAGAGACCCAGTACTTC.

This clonotype was found many times. The CDR3 protein is CASPPDVANTGELFF. Here the CDR3 DNA reads TGTGCCAGCCCCCCAGACGTTGCGAACACCGGGGAGCTGTTTTTT. The V call is TRBV6-4, the J call TRBJ2-2; D is unclear. The ends were cut back, 8 bases at V and 0 bases at J, with 13 bases in the middle. Germline V gene data show CDR1 as MRHNA and CDR2 as SNTAGT. The CDR3 length is 15 residues.

This clonotype has ten or more counts. The V and J genes are TRBV4-3 and TRBJ2-7; unclear D gene. Germline assignment: CDR1 LGHNA and CDR2 YSLEER. This CDR3 contains 14 residues. V dropped 1 base and J dropped 2 bases, with 9 bases sitting between them. CDR3 nucleotides: TGCGCCAGCAGCCAAGGGCAAAAAGCCTACGAGCAGTACTTC. Protein sequence: CASSQGQKAYEQYF.

The chain is built from TRBV6-5 and TRBJ1-5; possibly TRBD1 for D (5 bases). Germline lookup yields CDR1 MNHEY and CDR2 SVGAGI. CDR3 length: 13 amino acids. Between the trimmed V and J ends, which lost 2 bases and 7 bases, there was a span of 9 bases. The CDR3 reads CASSYGTQQPQHF. The CDR3 bases are TGTGCCAGCAGTTACGGGACCCAACAGCCCCAGCATTTT.

The sample holds many counts of this clonotype. For the CDR3, the DNA is TGTGCCAGCAGTTACGAGACATTGAACACTGAAGCTTTCTTT. This gives the protein CASSYETLNTEAFF. V gene TRBV6-5 combines with J gene TRBJ1-1; D is undetermined. The CDR3 is 14 residues long. The V and J ends lost 2 bases and 0 bases respectively, with 7 bases between them. Germline V gene data show CDR1 as MNHEY and CDR2 as SVGAGI.

This clonotype was seen more than once but under ten times. The V gene is TRBV2, the J gene TRBJ2-7; 13 bases fit TRBD2. The V gene end was trimmed by 7 bases and the J gene end by 3 bases; junction bases not matched to a gene: 3. The V gene's germline CDR1 is SNHLY and CDR2 FYNNEI. There are 14 residues in the CDR3. As DNA, the CDR3 is TGTGCCAGCAAATGGACTAGCGGGAGCTACGAGCAGTACTTC. It translates to CASKWTSGSYEQYF. The full variable domain, in which reference TRBV2 and TRBJ2-7 provide the parts outside the CDR3, is EPEVTQTPSHQVTQMGQEVILRCVPISNHLYFYWYRQILGQKVEFLVSFYNNEISEKSEIFDDQFSVERPDGSNFTLKIRSTKLEDSAMYFCASKWTSGSYEQYFGPGTRLTVT.

The chain carries TRBV18 and TRBJ1-5, with D tentatively TRBD1 (5 bases). CDR3 length: 15 residues. The V gene lost 2 bases and the J gene lost 3 bases, with 11 bases spanning the gap. The germline V gene encodes CDR1 KGHSH and CDR2 LQKENI. CDR3 region: CASSPSRVLNQPQHF. The CDR3 nucleotides are TGTGCCAGCTCACCAAGCAGGGTCCTCAATCAGCCCCAGCATTTT.

In this sample, this clonotype turned up many times. The chain joins TRBV7-9 to TRBJ1-2; 10 bases align to TRBD1. J was trimmed by 7 bases and V by 2 bases; bases with no gene match: 7. This CDR3 has 15 amino acids. The V gene's germline CDR1 is SEHNR and CDR2 FQNEAQ (reference sequence). For the CDR3, the DNA is TGTGCCAGCAGCTTAAAGGGACAGGGGTTAAGTGGCTACACCTTC. This gives the protein CASSLKGQGLSGYTF.

This clonotype came up many times. The chain carries TRBV7-9 and TRBJ2-7, with a tentative D call TRBD1 (5 bases). The CDR3 runs to 15 residues. V was clipped by 5 bases and J by 5 bases, with 19 bases between them. Germline CDR1 and CDR2: SEHNR and FQNEAQ (reference sequence). CDR3 sequence: CASSPTGRDYNEQYF. CDR3 nucleotides: TGTGCCAGCAGCCCGACCGGCAGGGATTACAACGAGCAGTACTTC. The variable domain in full, completed from reference TRBV7-9 and TRBJ2-7, reads DTGVSQNPRHKITKRGQNVTFRCDPISEHNRLYWYRQTLGQGPEFLTYFQNEAQLEKSRLLSDRFSAERPKGSFSTLEIQRTEQGDSAMYLCASSPTGRDYNEQYFGPGTRLTVT.

This clonotype showed up many times. The chain combines TRBV20-1 with TRBJ2-5; TRBD1 agrees at 7 bases. This CDR3 spans 12 amino acids. V shed 4 bases and J 5 bases; nucleotides not matched to a gene: 4. CDR1 DFQATT and CDR2 SNEGSKA come from the germline V gene (reference sequence). The CDR3 here is CSATDRVETQYF. The CDR3 DNA reads as TGCAGTGCTACCGACAGGGTCGAGACCCAGTACTTC.

There are many counts of this clonotype. The V gene is TRBV6-1, the J gene TRBJ2-7, with 7 bases matching TRBD2. The germline gives CDR1 MNHNS, CDR2 SASEGT. The ends lost 2 bases at V and 2 bases at J; junction bases unmatched: 6. The CDR3 totals 15 residues. CDR3 coding DNA: TGTGCCAGCAGTGAATTACGGGGGGTGGCCTACGAGCAGTACTTC. It translates to CASSELRGVAYEQYF.

The sample holds many counts of this clonotype. V and J are TRBV12-3 or TRBV12-4 and TRBJ1-5, with D maybe TRBD1 (6 bases). Trimming stripped 5 bases from V and 2 bases from J, with 13 bases between. CDR3 length equals 15 residues. CDR3 nucleotides: TGTGCCAGCAGTCCCAGGGGAGCGGGCAATCAGCCCCAGCATTTT. Its protein product is CASSPRGAGNQPQHF.

This clonotype occurred many times. The chain employs TRBV6-2 or TRBV6-3 and TRBJ1-1; D is undetermined. The CDR3 totals 14 residues. The V gene lost 5 bases and the J gene lost 5 bases, with 15 bases spanning the gap. Looked up from germline, CDR1 is MNHEY and CDR2 is SVGEGT. CDR3 residues: CASSPDGGRTEAFF. CDR3 DNA: TGTGCCAGCAGTCCCGATGGAGGGCGGACTGAAGCTTTCTTT.

Ten or more counts support this clonotype. V is TRBV6-5 and J is TRBJ2-2; D remains ambiguous. CDR1 MNHEY and CDR2 SVGAGI come from the germline V gene. V lost 0 bases to trimming and J lost 5 bases, with 7 bases between them. The CDR3 consists of 14 residues. As DNA, the CDR3 is TGTGCCAGCAGTTACTCGAGACAAACCGGGGAGCTGTTTTTT. The encoded protein is CASSYSRQTGELFF.

V and J are TRBV7-2 and TRBJ2-7; 13 nucleotides align to TRBD2. The CDR3 sequence is 18 residues long. CDR1 SGHTA and CDR2 FQGNSA come from the germline V gene. The V and J ends lost 0 bases and 2 bases, in that order; junction bases with no gene match: 7. The CDR3 reads CASSLARELAGGPYEQYF. Here the CDR3 DNA reads TGTGCCAGCAGCTTAGCGCGAGAACTAGCGGGAGGGCCCTACGAGCAGTACTTC.

This clonotype was seen repeatedly, ten times or more. The chain couples TRBV11-2 to TRBJ1-1; 9 bases align to TRBD1. The CDR3 runs 17 residues. Germline values: CDR1 SGHAT, CDR2 FQNNGV. The V gene end was trimmed by 5 bases and the J gene end by 1 base; junction bases not matched to a gene: 11. CDR3 protein: CASSHTTGGETNTEAFF. CDR3 nucleotides: TGTGCCAGCAGCCATACTACAGGGGGCGAAACGAACACTGAAGCTTTCTTT.

This clonotype was observed many times. The genes are TRBV6-2 or TRBV6-3 and TRBJ2-7; D remains ambiguous. The germline V gene has CDR1 MNHEY and CDR2 SVGEGT. V dropped 2 bases and J dropped 0 bases, with 11 bases sitting between them. The CDR3 sequence is 15 residues long. This CDR3 reads CASSYSRSPSYEQYF. In DNA form, the CDR3 reads TGTGCCAGCAGTTACAGTCGGAGTCCCTCCTACGAGCAGTACTTC.

This rearrangement joins TRBV10-3 to TRBJ2-2; 11 bases are shared with TRBD2. Per germline, CDR1 ENHRY and CDR2 SYGVKD. Trimming took 9 bases from V and 1 from J; bases not matched to a gene: 7. CDR3 length equals 16 residues. In DNA form, the CDR3 reads TGTGCCATTAAGGAACTAGCGGGAGTGAACACCGGGGAGCTGTTTTTT. Translated, it gives CAIKELAGVNTGELFF.

This clonotype has at least ten counts. This chain links TRBV6-2 or TRBV6-3 with TRBJ1-1; D remains unclear. CDR1 is MNHEY and CDR2 is SVGEGT in the germline V gene. This CDR3 contains 11 residues. V was pared by 8 bases and J by 4 bases, with 8 bases between. The CDR3 nucleotides read TGTGCCAGCGGTCGAGGCACTGAAGCTTTCTTT. Protein sequence: CASGRGTEAFF.

This clonotype was recorded only once. A much more abundant neighbour one base away suggests this may be a read error. This rearrangement joins TRBV6-5 to TRBJ1-2; maybe TRBD1 (6 bases). V was cut by 4 bases and J by 8 bases, with 11 bases left in between. The CDR3 runs to 12 residues. The germline CDR1 and CDR2 sequences are MNHEY and SVGAGI. CDR3 region: CASSCDTGGYTF. The CDR3 DNA sequence: TGTGCCAGCAGTTGCGATACAGGGGGCTACACCTTC.